These 12 T cell receptor beta chains came from one sample sequenced in a study of CD8+CD57+ T cells in acquired aplastic anemia. The study profiled TCR beta VDJ and CDR3 using genomic DNA as template. MiXCR, applied by TCRdb to the reads, yields one record per CDR3 protein. The data hold about 110,000 distinct CDR3 sequences, with 40% to 60% observed a single time. The sequenced sample consisted of sorted CD4+, CD8+, or CD8+CD57+ T cells (not recorded which) from PBMCs. These receptors all stem from a human donor in good health, serving as a control.

This clonotype has a count of ten or more. The chain employs TRBV9 and TRBJ1-4; 9 nucleotides agree with TRBD1. Germline CDR1 SGDLS, CDR2 YYNGEE. V lost 4 bases to trimming and J lost 1 base; unmatched junction nucleotides: 2. The CDR3 extends over 15 amino acids. The CDR3 here is CASSQTGGTNEKLFF. CDR3 coding DNA: TGTGCCAGCAGCCAGACAGGGGGAACTAATGAAAAACTGTTTTTT.

This clonotype was counted ten times or more. This chain connects TRBV6-4 to TRBJ2-3; TRBD2 agrees at 9 bases. Germline V gene sequence: CDR1 MRHNA, CDR2 SNTAGT. After removal of 0 bases from V and 5 bases from J, the junction contained 3 bases not matched to a gene. The CDR3 contains 15 residues. The CDR3, as DNA: TGTGCCAGCAGTGACTCTGGCGGGGGGGGAGATACGCAGTATTTT. Protein sequence: CASSDSGGGGDTQYF.

The chain recombines TRBV20-1 with TRBJ2-3; the match to TRBD2 covers 9 bases. This CDR3 comprises 15 residues. CDR1 and CDR2 (germline): DFQATT, SNEGSKA (reference sequence). Losses at the gene ends were 5 bases for V and 3 bases for J; bases not matched to a gene: 9. The CDR3 spells CSALSVGLATDTQYF. CDR3 nucleotide sequence: TGCAGTGCTCTTTCGGTGGGACTAGCAACAGATACGCAGTATTTT.

Concerning this clonotype itself: Mismatch with germline at one junction end may stem from a read error. This sequence joins TRBV15 and TRBJ2-1; D is ambiguous. Germline V gene sequence: CDR1 LNHNV, CDR2 YYDKDF (reference sequence). The CDR3 has 15 amino acids. This CDR3 is CAASSFGSSYNEQFF. The CDR3 DNA sequence: TGTGCCGCCAGCAGCTTTGGTAGCTCCTACAATGAGCAGTTCTTC.

This chain uses TRBV24-1 with TRBJ1-2; the D gene is possibly TRBD1 (6 bases). Germline V gene data show CDR1 as KGHDR and CDR2 as SFDVKD. V was clipped by 3 bases and J by 7 bases, with 11 bases between them. The CDR3 has 13 residues. CDR3 DNA: TGTGCCACCAGTGATACCCACAGGGCTGGCTACACCTTC. Encoded protein: CATSDTHRAGYTF.

Details on this clonotype: One junction end does not reproduce the germline sequence, and a read error may be involved. J is TRBJ1-2 and V is TRBV19; the match to TRBD1 covers 9 bases. CDR1 is LNHDA and CDR2 is SQIVND in the germline V gene (reference sequence). There are 13 residues in the CDR3. CDR3 coding DNA: TGTGCCAGCAGTATCCGACAGGGGGATGGCTACACCTTC. Protein sequence: CASSIRQGDGYTF. Looking up the rest from reference TRBV19 and TRBJ1-2 gives the full variable domain: DGGITQSPKYLFRKEGQNVTLSCEQNLNHDAMYWYRQDPGQGLRLIYYSQIVNDFQKGDIAEGYSVSREKKESFPLTVTSAQKNPTAFYLCASSIRQGDGYTFGSGTRLTVV.

This clonotype was counted at least ten times. The chain links TRBV7-6 to TRBJ1-5; unclear D gene. V was pared by 1 base and J by 6 bases, with 10 bases between. Looked up from germline, CDR1 is SGHVS and CDR2 is FNYEAQ. The CDR3 extends over 14 amino acids. The CDR3 loop is CASSLEADRQPQHF. The CDR3 nucleotides read TGTGCCAGCAGCTTAGAGGCAGACCGTCAGCCCCAGCATTTT. Together with reference TRBV7-6 and TRBJ1-5, the CDR3 gives the full variable domain: GAGVSQSPRYKVTKRGQDVALRCDPISGHVSLYWYRQALGQGPEFLTYFNYEAQQDKSGLPNDRFSAERPEGSISTLTIQRTEQRDSAMYRCASSLEADRQPQHFGDGTRLSIL.

This clonotype came up many times. The chain recombines TRBV3-1 with TRBJ1-1; the D gene is possibly TRBD1 (5 bases). The CDR3 sequence is 14 residues long. The V and J ends lost 4 bases and 2 bases respectively, with 11 bases between them. Germline CDR1 is LGHDT and CDR2 is YNNKEL (reference sequence). The CDR3 region has the DNA TGTGCCAGCAGCCCACCGACAGCTAACACTGAAGCTTTCTTT. This sequence encodes CASSPPTANTEAFF.

This clonotype was counted ten times or more. This chain links TRBV12-3 or TRBV12-4 with TRBJ1-2; 9 nucleotides align to TRBD1. V shed 1 base and J 4 bases; nucleotides not matched to a gene: 7. The CDR3 extends over 16 amino acids. DNA for the CDR3: TGTGCCAGCAGTTTAGTACCGGGACAGGGTACCTATGGCTACACCTTC. Translating gives CASSLVPGQGTYGYTF.

CDR3 coding DNA: TGTGCCACCAGTGAAACAGGGGCTGGCTACACCTTC. Translating it yields CATSETGAGYTF. The V call is TRBV24-1, the J call TRBJ1-2, with 7 bases fitting TRBD1. J gave up 7 bases and V 4 bases, and 2 bases lay outside the gene matches. The CDR3 runs 12 residues. Germline CDR1 is KGHDR and CDR2 is SFDVKD.

About this clonotype: One end of the junction is discordant with germline, which a read error may explain. The V and J genes are TRBV10-1 and TRBJ1-3, with 8 bases fitting TRBD1. The CDR3 is 15 residues long. Germline assignment: CDR1 WNHNN and CDR2 SYGVQD (reference sequence). This CDR3 is CAGRHRGKYGSTIYF. The CDR3 DNA reads as TGCGCCGGCAGACACAGGGGGAAGTATGGAAGCACCATATATTTT.

V and J are TRBV19 and TRBJ2-7, with 9 nucleotides matching TRBD1. V dropped 2 bases and J dropped 3; count of bases not matched to a gene: 8. CDR1 and CDR2 (germline): LNHDA, SQIVND (reference sequence). There are 16 residues in the CDR3. The CDR3 coding sequence is TGTGCCAGTAGTATATCTTCCCCGGGACAGGGCTACGAGCAGTACTTC. It translates to CASSISSPGQGYEQYF.